Shown below are 30 T cell receptor beta chains from a single sample sequenced in a study of blood T cells in healthy people across ages. Together with a sample-barcoded 5' primer, a J-beta primer mix was included in a second PCR lasting 7 to 11 cycles. TCRdb reanalysed the 5' RACE reads using MiXCR and keeps one entry per CDR3 protein. The sample lists fewer than 2 million distinct CDR3 sequences; about two fifths were seen once. The sequenced sample consisted of blood. These receptor sequences come from a human donor in good health.

This clonotype has just a few counts. This chain joins TRBV7-3 and TRBJ2-1; 7 bases match TRBD2. This CDR3 is 13 amino acids long. J was trimmed by 6 bases and V by 6 bases; bases with no gene match: 5. Looked up from germline, CDR1 is SGHTA and CDR2 is FQGTGA. CDR3 in DNA: TGTGCCAGCAGTCCCGGGACTATCAATGAGCAGTTCTTC. Translated, it gives CASSPGTINEQFF.

Only one count was recorded for this clonotype. At one end, the junction sequence differs from germline, possibly due to a read error. This chain uses TRBV3-1 with TRBJ2-5, with 8 bases aligning to TRBD1. Germline V lookup: CDR1 LGHDT, CDR2 YNNKEL (reference sequence). The CDR3 length is 15 residues. CDR3 sequence (DNA): TGTGCCAGCAGTCAAGGGAGGCAGGGGGCTCGGACCCAGTACTTC. Translation: CASSQGRQGARTQYF.

The chain carries TRBV4-3 and TRBJ2-2, with 12 positions matching TRBD2. This CDR3 contains 18 residues. Per germline, CDR1 LGHNA and CDR2 YSLEER. The V segment lost 4 bases and the J segment 3 bases; nucleotides outside the gene matches: 9. In DNA, the CDR3 is TGCGCCAGCAGCCTCCAACTAGCGGGGGGTGAGGACACCGGGGAGCTGTTTTTT. Its protein is CASSLQLAGGEDTGELFF.

The chain combines TRBV20-1 with TRBJ1-1, with D tentatively TRBD1 (5 bases). The germline V gene has CDR1 DFQATT and CDR2 SNEGSKA (reference sequence). Trimming removed 0 bases at V and 4 bases at J, with 12 bases between. CDR3 length equals 14 residues. CDR3 sequence: CSARDVRRGTEAFF. CDR3 nucleotides: TGCAGTGCTAGAGATGTAAGGAGGGGCACTGAAGCTTTCTTT.

The sample holds a few counts of this clonotype. The rearrangement uses TRBV6-2 or TRBV6-3 and TRBJ2-3, with D possibly matching TRBD2 (6 bases). Germline CDR1 reads MNHEY; CDR2 reads SVGEGT. V was cut by 2 bases and J by 6 bases, with 12 bases left in between. This CDR3 contains 14 residues. Here the CDR3 reads CASSYRDFGDTQYF. CDR3 nucleotides: TGTGCCAGCAGTTACCGGGACTTCGGCGATACGCAGTATTTT.

A single count supports this clonotype. V gene TRBV5-4 combines with J gene TRBJ2-2; D is uncertain. Germline CDR1 and CDR2: SGHNT and YYREEE (reference sequence). This CDR3 has 12 amino acids. V was clipped by 3 bases and J by 7 bases, with 7 bases between them. The CDR3 DNA reads as TGTGCCAGCAGCTCGTGGGGCGGGGAGCTGTTTTTT. Amino acid sequence: CASSSWGGELFF.

This clonotype was found many times. The chain joins TRBV12-3 or TRBV12-4 to TRBJ2-5; D unclear. V was clipped by 2 bases and J by 11 bases, with 9 bases between them. This CDR3 is built from 11 residues. This chain's CDR3 is CASSLLEEQYF. The CDR3 nucleotides are TGTGCCAGCAGTTTATTGGAAGAGCAGTACTTC.

The chain uses TRBV30 and TRBJ1-2, with D possibly TRBD1 on 5 matching bases. The V and J ends lost 0 bases and 5 bases respectively, with 10 bases between them. The CDR3 spans 13 residues. Germline values: CDR1 GTSNPN, CDR2 SVGIG (reference sequence). CDR3 in amino acids: CAWSVRQYYGYTF. The CDR3 DNA sequence: TGTGCCTGGAGTGTACGACAGTATTATGGCTACACCTTC.

This clonotype was detected ten times or more. A read error may account for a junction end that differs from germline. The chain couples TRBV5-1 to TRBJ1-2; a possible D gene is TRBD1 (6 bases). This CDR3 has 13 amino acids. Germline CDR1 is SGHRS and CDR2 is YFSETQ. CDR3 region: CASSLEQGYGYTF. The CDR3 bases are TGTGCCAGCAGCTTAGAACAGGGCTATGGCTACACCTTC.

The chain combines TRBV9 with TRBJ1-5; no clear D gene. CDR1 is SGDLS, CDR2 YYNGEE, per germline. This CDR3 is built from 14 residues. Between the trimmed V and J ends, which lost 0 bases and 4 bases, there was a span of 8 bases. Here the CDR3 DNA reads TGTGCCAGCAGCGTAGTTGGCCCGAATCAGCCCCAGCATTTT. This encodes CASSVVGPNQPQHF.

The CDR3 sequence is CASSETGVSFRRNNEQFF. CDR3 bases: TGTGCCAGCAGTGAGACAGGGGTTTCGTTTCGCCGAAACAATGAGCAGTTCTTC. V usage is TRBV28 and J usage is TRBJ2-1; 8 bases fit TRBD1. With V trimmed by 5 bases and J by 5 bases, 17 bases remained unmatched. The CDR3 is made up of 18 amino acids. Germline lookup yields CDR1 MDHEN and CDR2 SYDVKM.

The chain has TRBV2 and TRBJ2-1; D not resolved. The CDR3 has 12 residues. From germline, CDR1 is SNHLY and CDR2 FYNNEI. The ends were cut back, 6 bases at V and 8 bases at J, with 11 bases in the middle. In DNA form, the CDR3 reads TGTGCCAGCAGGGCTCTTGGGGATGAGCAGTTCTTC. Residues: CASRALGDEQFF.

The chain employs TRBV7-2 and TRBJ1-1; D uncertain. Looked up from germline, CDR1 is SGHTA and CDR2 is FQGNSA. Trimming removed 0 bases from V and 11 bases from J, with 10 bases in between. The CDR3 sequence is 12 residues long. In DNA form, the CDR3 reads TGTGCCAGCAGCTTAGCGAGGCGAGGGGCTTTCTTT. Its protein product is CASSLARRGAFF.

V gene TRBV9 combines with J gene TRBJ1-2, with 8 bases identical to TRBD1. The CDR3 consists of 14 residues. The germline V gene has CDR1 SGDLS and CDR2 YYNGEE. With 6 bases clipped from V and 8 bases from J, the junction kept 12 bases outside the gene matches. DNA for the CDR3: TGTGCCAGCAAAACCGGGACAGGAGGCGTCGGCTACACCTTC. Protein product: CASKTGTGGVGYTF. Full variable domain (rest looked up from reference TRBV9 and TRBJ1-2): DSGVTQTPKHLITATGQRVTLRCSPRSGDLSVYWYQQSLDQGLQFLIQYYNGEERAKGNILERFSAQQFPDLHSELNLSSLELGDSALYFCASKTGTGGVGYTFGSGTRLTVV.

Only a few counts were recorded for this clonotype. CDR3 bases: TGTGCCAGCAGTTTGATGGCACTTCAACGGGCTTTCTTT. Residues: CASSLMALQRAFF. The V gene is TRBV28, the J gene TRBJ1-1; D remains ambiguous. The CDR3 has 13 residues. CDR1 is MDHEN, CDR2 SYDVKM, per germline. The V end was cut by 3 bases, the J end by 11 bases, with 16 bases between.

Concerning this clonotype: The junction departs from germline at one end; a sequencing error may be responsible. This sequence joins TRBV7-9 and TRBJ1-4; D remains unclear. The CDR3 has 13 residues. Germline assignment: CDR1 SEHNR and CDR2 FQNEAQ (reference sequence). In nucleotides, the CDR3 is TGTTCCAGCAGCTTAGGTGGTAATGAAAAACTGTTTTTT. Its translation: CSSSLGGNEKLFF.

V usage is TRBV19 and J usage is TRBJ1-1; the D is unclear. The CDR3 totals 15 residues. V lost 5 bases and J lost 1, with 14 bases in between. CDR1 and CDR2 from the germline V gene are LNHDA and SQIVND (reference sequence). Here the CDR3 reads CASSPTPQANTEAFF. The CDR3 DNA reads as TGTGCCAGTAGTCCTACTCCCCAGGCGAACACTGAAGCTTTCTTT. Drawing the rest from reference TRBV19 and TRBJ1-1, the complete variable domain is DGGITQSPKYLFRKEGQNVTLSCEQNLNHDAMYWYRQDPGQGLRLIYYSQIVNDFQKGDIAEGYSVSREKKESFPLTVTSAQKNPTAFYLCASSPTPQANTEAFFGQGTRLTVV.

This clonotype showed up just a few times. V is TRBV15 and J is TRBJ2-4; 7 bases are shared with TRBD2. The CDR3 is made up of 14 amino acids. CDR1 is LNHNV, CDR2 YYDKDF, per germline (reference sequence). Germline trimming cut 6 bases from V and 8 bases from J; bases unmatched to any gene: 10. CDR3 amino acids: CATRENRGVDIQYF. DNA of the CDR3: TGTGCCACCAGAGAAAACCGGGGGGTGGACATTCAGTACTTC.

The sample holds a few counts of this clonotype. The rearrangement joins TRBV7-2 to TRBJ2-6; D may correspond to TRBD1 or TRBD2 (5 bases each). With 8 bases removed from V and 0 bases from J, the gap between germline ends came to 17 bases. This CDR3 has 17 residues. Per the germline V gene, CDR1 is SGHTA and CDR2 is FQGNSA. The CDR3 protein is CASENWDVVSGANVLTF. Written as DNA, the CDR3 is TGTGCCAGCGAAAACTGGGACGTGGTCTCTGGGGCCAACGTCCTGACTTTC. Based on the CDR3 plus reference TRBV7-2 and TRBJ2-6, the full variable domain is GAGVSQSPSNKVTEKGKDVELRCDPISGHTALYWYRQSLGQGLEFLIYFQGNSAPDKSGLPSDRFSAERTGGSVSTLTIQRTQQEDSAVYLCASENWDVVSGANVLTFGAGSRLTVL.

The V and J genes are TRBV2 and TRBJ2-5; D gene unclear. This CDR3 is built from 14 residues. V was clipped by 3 bases and J by 2 bases, with 10 bases between them. CDR1 and CDR2 from the germline V gene are SNHLY and FYNNEI. The CDR3 loop is CASSDGRAQETQYF. The CDR3 DNA reads TGTGCCAGCAGTGATGGGCGCGCACAAGAGACCCAGTACTTC.

A note on this clonotype: This may come from a read error, since a much larger clone is one base off. This sequence joins TRBV4-2 and TRBJ1-5; D ambiguous. Trimming removed 0 bases at V and 5 bases at J, with 2 bases between. The CDR3 covers 12 residues. Per the germline V gene, CDR1 is LGHNA and CDR2 is YNFKEQ. The CDR3 bases are TGTGCCAGCAGCCAAGATCATCAGCCCCAGCATTTT. Protein product: CASSQDHQPQHF.

This clonotype was observed a handful of times. V is TRBV5-1 and J is TRBJ2-1; maybe TRBD1 (6 bases). The CDR3 covers 18 residues. Looked up from germline, CDR1 is SGHRS and CDR2 is YFSETQ. V lost 0 bases, J lost 3 bases, and 19 bases lay in between. The CDR3 nucleotides are TGCGCCAGCAGCTTGGGGATAGTCGAACACAGGGTCTACAATGAGCAGTTCTTC. Translating gives CASSLGIVEHRVYNEQFF.

The chain has TRBV18 and TRBJ1-2; no clear D gene. This CDR3 has 11 residues. Trimming stripped 8 bases from V and 7 bases from J, with 11 bases between. The germline V gene has CDR1 KGHSH and CDR2 LQKENI. The CDR3 here is CASPEAGGYTF. CDR3 in DNA: TGTGCCAGCCCTGAGGCCGGTGGCTACACCTTC. The full variable domain, with the rest looked up from reference TRBV18 and TRBJ1-2, is NAGVMQNPRHLVRRRGQEARLRCSPMKGHSHVYWYRQLPEEGLKFMVYLQKENIIDESGMPKERFSAEFPKEGPSILRIQQVVRGDSAAYFCASPEAGGYTFGSGTRLTVV.

The table lists this clonotype with a few counts. CDR3 sequence: CASSLPDRVTEAFF. The DNA for the CDR3 is TGCGCCAGCAGCCTGCCGGACAGGGTCACTGAAGCTTTCTTT. V is TRBV5-1 and J is TRBJ1-1; 8 bases are a match to TRBD1. The CDR3 covers 14 residues. Germline-derived CDR1 and CDR2 are SGHRS and YFSETQ. The ends lost 4 bases at V and 4 bases at J; junction bases unmatched: 6.

On this clonotype: Without the conserved terminal phenylalanine or tryptophan, this CDR3 likely stems from a read error. Because the CDR3's place on the DNA is in doubt, the DNA is left out and the CDR3 is given as listed by TCRdb. The rearrangement joins TRBV29-1 to TRBJ1-2. Germline V gene data show CDR1 as SQVTM and CDR2 as ANQGSEA. The CDR3 spans 10 amino acids, including both terminal residues. The CDR3 loop is CSAGYYGYTC.

Only a few counts were recorded for this clonotype. The V and J genes are TRBV5-1 and TRBJ2-3, with 7 positions matching TRBD2. The germline gives CDR1 SGHRS, CDR2 YFSETQ. The V segment lost 2 bases and the J segment 5 bases; nucleotides outside the gene matches: 5. The CDR3 runs 14 residues. The CDR3 nucleotides read TGCGCCAGCAGCTTACGTCCGGGAGGAGATACGCAGTATTTT. It specifies CASSLRPGGDTQYF.

This chain joins TRBV29-1 and TRBJ2-7; the D gene could be TRBD1 or TRBD2 (5 bases each). The CDR3 sequence is 15 residues long. The V and J ends lost 7 bases and 2 bases respectively, with 21 bases between them. The germline V gene has CDR1 SQVTM and CDR2 ANQGSEA. The CDR3 DNA is TGCAGCGCTGGAGATCAGGGAGAATTTCCCTACGAGCAGTACTTC. This encodes CSAGDQGEFPYEQYF.

This clonotype occurred a few times. V and J are TRBV10-3 and TRBJ1-5; 7 bases match TRBD1. Trimming removed 10 bases from V and 4 bases from J; junction bases left unmatched: 7. Germline V lookup: CDR1 ENHRY, CDR2 SYGVKD. CDR3 length: 13 amino acids. CDR3 nucleotide sequence: TGTGCCACCTGGGACAGCCGAAATCAGCCCCAGCATTTT. As protein: CATWDSRNQPQHF.

This clonotype occurred a few times. The V call is TRBV20-1, the J call TRBJ1-2, with 8 bases lining up with TRBD1. The CDR3 totals 18 residues. Germline trimming cut 3 bases from V and 0 bases from J; bases unmatched to any gene: 15. Germline loops: CDR1 DFQATT, CDR2 SNEGSKA (reference sequence). The CDR3 bases are TGCAGTGCTAGCAAATTCCAGGGCAGGGGGCTTTCTAACTATGGCTACACCTTC. Translating it yields CSASKFQGRGLSNYGYTF.

Concerning this clonotype itself: The junction does not match germline at one end; this may be a read error. The chain employs TRBV7-2 and TRBJ2-7, with TRBD2 identical over 11 bases. The germline V gene encodes CDR1 SGHTA and CDR2 FQGNSA. The CDR3 consists of 15 residues. For the CDR3, the DNA is TGTGCCAACAGCTTGCTAGCGGGGGGATCGGACGAGCAGTACTTC. Translated, it gives CANSLLAGGSDEQYF.